The present TCR beta chain was sequenced within a study of post-analysis software for immune sequencing data. Notes on this clonotype: Its cognate antigen is unknown.

Unique molecular identifiers were present in the TCR beta cDNA libraries. Yield was some 500,000 cDNA molecules from 1 to 10 million T cells. MiXCR, run by TCRdb on the PCR reads, gives a single entry per CDR3 protein. The repertoire holds 820,000 or so distinct CDR3 sequences, with roughly half as singletons. Study outcomes and limitations: In patients, TRBV5-6, TRBV5-1 and TRBV20-1 belonged to about five TRBV segments found more frequently than in controls.

The length of the CDR3 is 13 residues. Trimming took 4 bases from V and 7 from J, leaving 10 bases between them. From germline, CDR1 is KGHDR and CDR2 SFDVKD. The receptor's source is a girl aged 5-17 years with multiple sclerosis. The chain uses TRBV24-1 and TRBJ2-1, with D possibly being TRBD1 (6 bases). Sequencing input: blood. The CDR3 DNA sequence: TGTGCCACCAGTGACGGGACACGGAATGAGCAGTTCTTC. The encoded protein is CATSDGTRNEQFF.